Each of the 31 T cell receptor beta chains below was sequenced from the same sample in a study of CD8+CD57+ T cells in acquired aplastic anemia. Patients chosen for sequencing had shown CD8+CD57+ cell expansion by flow cytometry. Template material for TCR beta VDJ and CDR3 profiling consisted of genomic DNA. Each CDR3 protein gets one entry after TCRdb re-called the reads with MiXCR. The table lists about 98,000 distinct CDR3 sequences, about 66% of them singletons. Sequenced input: sorted CD4+, CD8+, or CD8+CD57+ T cells (not recorded which) from PBMCs. Receptors were obtained from a human donor with aplastic anemia.

The J gene is TRBJ1-1, the V gene TRBV20-1; TRBD1 is a possible D gene (5 bases). V gave up 3 bases and J gave up 7 bases, with 9 bases separating them. Germline assignment: CDR1 DFQATT and CDR2 SNEGSKA (reference sequence). This CDR3 has 11 amino acids. DNA of the CDR3: TGCAGTGCTAGCCGGGGGGGTGAAGCTTTCTTT. Encoded protein: CSASRGGEAFF.

The chain joins TRBV19 to TRBJ2-5; D unclear. The CDR3 is 13 residues long. Per germline, CDR1 LNHDA and CDR2 SQIVND (reference sequence). The ends were cut back, 2 bases at V and 2 bases at J, with 6 bases in the middle. CDR3 residues: CASSISLQETQYF. CDR3 nucleotides: TGTGCCAGTAGTATATCCCTACAAGAGACCCAGTACTTC. Full variable domain (remainder filled in from reference TRBV19 and TRBJ2-5): DGGITQSPKYLFRKEGQNVTLSCEQNLNHDAMYWYRQDPGQGLRLIYYSQIVNDFQKGDIAEGYSVSREKKESFPLTVTSAQKNPTAFYLCASSISLQETQYFGPGTRLLVL.

This clonotype was seen only a few times. This rearrangement joins TRBV29-1 to TRBJ1-1; D possibly corresponds to TRBD1 (6 bases). CDR3 length equals 12 residues. V lost 7 bases to trimming and J lost 1 base, with 10 bases between them. The germline V gene has CDR1 SQVTM and CDR2 ANQGSEA. Here the CDR3 DNA reads TGCAGCGCCGGGGGGCAGAACACTGAAGCTTTCTTT. Protein sequence: CSAGGQNTEAFF.

This clonotype was observed at least ten times. This chain links TRBV24-1 with TRBJ2-7, with D unclear. The CDR3 is made up of 15 amino acids. Trimming left V 1 base short and J 3 bases short, with 12 bases between. Germline V gene sequence: CDR1 KGHDR, CDR2 SFDVKD. DNA of the CDR3: TGTGCCACCAGTGATTTCACAGCCAGAGGCTACGAGCAGTACTTC. It yields the protein CATSDFTARGYEQYF.

As to this clonotype: One junction end does not reproduce the germline sequence, and a read error may be involved. CDR3: CASSLYQGDEQYF. CDR3 nucleotides: TGTGCTAGCAGCTTATATCAAGGGGACGAGCAGTACTTC. The rearrangement joins TRBV7-7 to TRBJ2-7; TRBD1 might be the D (5 bases). Germline loops: CDR1 SSHAT, CDR2 FNYEAQ (reference sequence). The CDR3 length is 13 residues.

The chain combines TRBV24-1 with TRBJ2-2, with a weak D call TRBD1 (6 bases). The CDR3 loop spans 15 amino acids. Deletions cut 3 bases from V and 3 bases from J, with 10 bases between. CDR1 is KGHDR, CDR2 SFDVKD, per germline. The CDR3 reads CATSDTGFDTGELFF. CDR3 coding DNA: TGTGCCACCAGTGATACAGGGTTCGACACCGGGGAGCTGTTTTTT.

This clonotype was counted a single time. This chain joins TRBV9 and TRBJ1-1, with a possible D match to TRBD1 (6 bases). V dropped 2 bases and J dropped 3 bases, with 14 bases sitting between them. CDR1 and CDR2 from the germline V gene are SGDLS and YYNGEE. This CDR3 spans 15 amino acids. CDR3 loop: CASSVSQGQDTEAFF. The CDR3, as DNA: TGTGCCAGCAGCGTGTCTCAGGGGCAGGACACTGAAGCTTTCTTT.

The V call is TRBV9, the J call TRBJ2-3; D gene ambiguous. Trimming took off 1 base at V and 2 bases at J, with 11 bases between the two ends. The V gene's germline CDR1 is SGDLS and CDR2 YYNGEE. The CDR3 extends over 15 amino acids. As DNA, the CDR3 is TGTGCCAGCAGCGTACAGGTGTCCTACACAGATACGCAGTATTTT. This sequence encodes CASSVQVSYTDTQYF. Variable domain in full (rest from reference TRBV9 and TRBJ2-3): DSGVTQTPKHLITATGQRVTLRCSPRSGDLSVYWYQQSLDQGLQFLIQYYNGEERAKGNILERFSAQQFPDLHSELNLSSLELGDSALYFCASSVQVSYTDTQYFGPGTRLTVL.

Notes on this clonotype: Possible read error: a much larger clone is one base away. The chain combines TRBV9 with TRBJ1-1, with D hard to call. CDR1 and CDR2 (germline): SGDLS, YYNGEE. The length of the CDR3 is 12 residues. V was trimmed by 10 bases and J by 1 base, leaving 11 bases between them. The CDR3 coding sequence is TGTGCCGGCGGCAAGTCGAACACTGAAGCTTTCTTT. As protein: CAGGKSNTEAFF.

The chain carries TRBV19 and TRBJ2-5, with 7 bases lining up with TRBD1. V lost 8 bases to trimming and J lost 3 bases; unmatched junction nucleotides: 6. This CDR3 comprises 13 residues. Germline CDR1 and CDR2: LNHDA and SQIVND (reference sequence). CDR3 region: CASLRQGEETQYF. As DNA, the CDR3 is TGTGCCAGTCTTCGACAGGGCGAAGAGACCCAGTACTTC.

This clonotype was counted a few times. J is TRBJ2-7 and V is TRBV9, with 7 bases lining up with TRBD1. Germline V lookup: CDR1 SGDLS, CDR2 YYNGEE. Germline trimming cut 4 bases from V and 2 bases from J; bases unmatched to any gene: 12. This CDR3 is 16 amino acids long. CDR3 nucleotide sequence: TGTGCCAGCAGCCCAGGGACCGGGACAGTAACCTACGAGCAGTACTTC. Translated, it gives CASSPGTGTVTYEQYF.

In its sample, this clonotype was seen a few times. The V call is TRBV2, the J call TRBJ1-1; a possible D gene is TRBD1 (5 bases). CDR3 length: 12 amino acids. Germline lookup yields CDR1 SNHLY and CDR2 FYNNEI. V lost 7 bases and J 5 bases, leaving 11 bases between the germline ends. The CDR3 sequence: CASIGGRTEAFF. The CDR3, as DNA: TGTGCCAGCATTGGGGGTAGGACTGAAGCTTTCTTT.

The chain joins TRBV9 to TRBJ2-7, with 9 bases aligning to TRBD1. From germline, CDR1 is SGDLS and CDR2 YYNGEE. Germline trimming cut 0 bases from V and 0 bases from J; bases unmatched to any gene: 1. This CDR3 has 15 residues. The CDR3 loop reads CASSVAGQGSYEQYF. The CDR3 DNA follows: TGTGCCAGCAGCGTAGCGGGACAGGGCTCCTACGAGCAGTACTTC.

The chain is built from TRBV12-3 or TRBV12-4 and TRBJ1-2; D unresolved. The CDR3 sequence is 14 residues long. V gave up 5 bases and J gave up 3 bases, with 13 bases separating them. CDR3 protein: CASSAQVVHYGYTF. In nucleotides, the CDR3 is TGTGCCAGCAGTGCGCAAGTGGTCCACTATGGCTACACCTTC.

This chain links TRBV25-1 with TRBJ1-1; D not certain. Trimming shortened V by 3 bases and J by 4 bases, and 6 bases separated the two germline ends. Looked up from germline, CDR1 is MGHDK and CDR2 is SYGVNS. This CDR3 has 12 residues. DNA for the CDR3: TGTGCCAGCAGTGACTCGGGCACTGAAGCTTTCTTT. Its translation is CASSDSGTEAFF.

The chain uses TRBV19 and TRBJ1-2, with D possibly matching TRBD1 (6 bases). CDR1 is LNHDA and CDR2 is SQIVND in the germline V gene (reference sequence). The CDR3 is 15 amino acids. Trimming left V 5 bases short and J 4 bases short, with 17 bases between. The DNA of the CDR3 is TGTGCCAGTAGTGCGCTGACAGGCTGGGGCTATGGCTACACCTTC. It encodes CASSALTGWGYGYTF.

The rearrangement uses TRBV2 and TRBJ1-4; possible D gene TRBD1, 5 bases. Looked up from germline, CDR1 is SNHLY and CDR2 is FYNNEI. The CDR3 has 14 amino acids. Trimming removed 6 bases from V and 8 bases from J, with 16 bases in between. The DNA of the CDR3 is TGTGCCAGCAGGGGGACCGTCGCCAGCGAAAAACTGTTTTTT. Amino acids: CASRGTVASEKLFF.

CDR3 DNA: TGTGCCAGTAGGGAAGTGGGACTAGAACAAGAGACCCAGTACTTC. Amino acid sequence: CASREVGLEQETQYF. The chain links TRBV19 to TRBJ2-5; 8 positions match TRBD2. J was trimmed by 2 bases and V by 6 bases; bases with no gene match: 8. Per germline, CDR1 LNHDA and CDR2 SQIVND (reference sequence). This CDR3 has 15 residues.

This clonotype was seen only once. The chain combines TRBV24-1 with TRBJ1-3; no definite D call. The CDR3 runs 15 residues. The V end lost 4 bases, the J end lost 0 bases, and 9 bases lay between the germline ends. Germline values: CDR1 KGHDR, CDR2 SFDVKD. The CDR3 DNA reads as TGTGCCACCAGTGACGGCACTCGCTCTGGAAACACCATATATTTT. Amino acid sequence: CATSDGTRSGNTIYF.

The chain carries TRBV20-1 and TRBJ2-7; D gene uncertain. Germline CDR1 is DFQATT and CDR2 is SNEGSKA (reference sequence). V lost 0 bases, J lost 4 bases, and 4 bases lay in between. CDR3 size: 11 residues. DNA for the CDR3: TGCAGTGCTAGAGAGGGTTACGAGCAGTACTTC. As protein: CSAREGYEQYF.

The chain employs TRBV20-1 and TRBJ1-6; TRBD1 agrees at 8 bases. The junction had 10 bases not matched to a gene; V was cut back by 3 bases and J by 9 bases. The CDR3 has 15 amino acids. Germline-derived CDR1 and CDR2 are DFQATT and SNEGSKA (reference sequence). The CDR3 DNA reads TGCAGTGCTAGCTCTGGACAGGGCAGAGTTTCACCCCTCCACTTT. Encoded protein: CSASSGQGRVSPLHF.

The V and J genes are TRBV2 and TRBJ1-5; D unresolved. The V gene's germline CDR1 is SNHLY and CDR2 FYNNEI. V was clipped by 4 bases and J by 0 bases, with 1 base between them. There are 12 residues in the CDR3. The CDR3 DNA reads TGTGCCAGCAGTGTTAGCAATCAGCCCCAGCATTTT. Translating gives CASSVSNQPQHF.

The J gene is TRBJ1-6, the V gene TRBV25-1; D might be TRBD1 (5 bases). Germline CDR1 MGHDK, CDR2 SYGVNS. V was trimmed by 4 bases and J by 13 bases, leaving 11 bases between them. The CDR3 has 12 residues. The CDR3 DNA sequence: TGTGCCAGCAGTGTGGGGGGGTCCCCCCTCCACTTT. The encoded protein is CASSVGGSPLHF.

This clonotype was observed a handful of times. The chain employs TRBV19 and TRBJ1-6; D unclear. The V gene lost 4 bases and the J gene lost 8 bases, with 9 bases spanning the gap. CDR3 length equals 13 residues. Germline assignment: CDR1 LNHDA and CDR2 SQIVND (reference sequence). CDR3 in DNA: TGTGCCAGTAGTAGAGCCGCACATTCACCCCTCCACTTT. It encodes CASSRAAHSPLHF.

The chain has TRBV20-1 and TRBJ1-6; D remains unclear. Trimming removed 0 bases from V and 1 base from J, with 4 bases in between. The CDR3 covers 14 residues. CDR1 and CDR2 (germline): DFQATT, SNEGSKA (reference sequence). For the CDR3, the DNA is TGCAGTGCTAGAGACGGGTCCTATAATTCACCCCTCCACTTT. This translates into CSARDGSYNSPLHF.

The chain uses TRBV24-1 and TRBJ2-5; D perhaps matches TRBD2 (7 bases). V was clipped by 1 base and J by 10 bases, with 15 bases between them. The CDR3 extends over 14 amino acids. CDR1 is KGHDR, CDR2 SFDVKD, per germline. The DNA for the CDR3 is TGTGCCACCAGTGATTTTAACGGCGGGGGCGTCCAGTACTTC. This sequence encodes CATSDFNGGGVQYF.

This clonotype was found a few times. The chain is built from TRBV10-1 and TRBJ1-2; D is uncertain. Germline assignment: CDR1 WNHNN and CDR2 SYGVQD (reference sequence). The CDR3 covers 13 residues. V was shortened by 4 bases and J by 3 bases, with 9 bases between the two germline ends. The CDR3 reads CASSVQGHYGYTF. In DNA, the CDR3 is TGCGCCAGCAGTGTGCAAGGACACTATGGCTACACCTTC.

In regard to this clonotype: At one end the junction does not follow the germline gene, possibly because of a read error. This chain connects TRBV24-1 to TRBJ2-3, with D unclear. The germline V gene encodes CDR1 KGHDR and CDR2 SFDVKD. The CDR3 has 15 residues. The CDR3 DNA is TGTGCCATCAGTGAGTCTAGAACTAGCACAGATACGCAGTATTTT. As protein: CAISESRTSTDTQYF.

CDR3 bases: TGTGCCAGCAGCCAAGTTGACCCTCACCCCCAGTTCTTC. Its translation is CASSQVDPHPQFF. The chain links TRBV3-1 to TRBJ2-1; D gene unclear. The germline gives CDR1 LGHDT, CDR2 YNNKEL (reference sequence). V was clipped by 1 base and J by 13 bases, with 14 bases between them. CDR3 length equals 13 residues.

The rearrangement joins TRBV2 to TRBJ2-3; TRBD2 matches 7 bases. The CDR3 runs to 15 residues. Per germline, CDR1 SNHLY and CDR2 FYNNEI. The V and J ends lost 3 bases and 4 bases, in that order; junction bases with no gene match: 7. CDR3 sequence reads: CASSDAGGSADTQYF. DNA of the CDR3: TGTGCCAGCAGTGATGCAGGCGGGAGCGCAGATACGCAGTATTTT.

This rearrangement joins TRBV3-1 to TRBJ2-2; tentatively, D is TRBD2 (5 bases). Germline V gene data show CDR1 as LGHDT and CDR2 as YNNKEL (reference sequence). Trimming stripped 3 bases from V and 6 bases from J, with 14 bases between. This CDR3 spans 15 amino acids. The CDR3 sequence is CASSQGVWGSGELFF. In nucleotides, the CDR3 is TGTGCCAGCAGCCAGGGAGTATGGGGATCCGGGGAGCTGTTTTTT.